Here is one T cell receptor (beta chain) with its context. The specificity of this receptor is unknown. The sample holds no much larger clone one base away, and base qualities are not on file. The data were obtained in a study of blood T cell repertoires in COVID-19 (dated by TCRdb to the early 2020s). The study in broad terms: The collaborator samples originated in the United States, Italy and Spain and spanned the acute and convalescent phases of COVID-19. Where HLA class I and class II types were available, the types were taken from metadata supplied by the sample provider, not from assay-based typing. Nearly every sample came with metadata listing a de-identified subject ID, COVID-19 status, age in years and sex. The prospective study material was composed of cDNA or gDNA derived from T cells, B-cell-depleted T cells, or PBMCs. The samples were drawn from two sources: the first 160 participants of the ongoing ImmuneRACE study, and 1,000 to 1,500 subjects contributed by 6 global collaborators. A freely available public database, intended as a resource for researchers studying the immune response to SARS-CoV-2, is where the repertoires were released. Subjects who had been exposed to COVID-19, were actively infected with it, or had recovered from it provided the deeply sampled blood TCRbeta repertoires that made up the dataset. Beyond this particular receptor, the publication reports: How much clinical and demographic metadata was included differed by source and by participant, and the metadata was provided uncurated.

In Seattle, one collaborating source enrolled patients while the infection was active and tracked those patients longitudinally over the course of disease. Whole blood was collected in K2EDTA tubes by collaborating institutions according to the institutions' own protocols. For TCRbeta analysis, collaborator samples were shipped as frozen whole blood, as isolated PBMCs, or as DNA extracted from either sample type. Trimming takes 4 bases from V and 9 bases from J, and the germline ends sit 16 bases apart. CDR3 length: 15 amino acids, cysteine to phenylalanine. Only CDR3 DNA remains: 45 bases, in frame from the first base. Based on the germline V gene, the CDR1 and CDR2 sequences are MDHEN and SYDVKM. TCRbeta CDR3 regions were amplified from genomic DNA by means of the immunoSEQ Assay, a bias-controlled multiplex PCR. In the paper's pipeline: Nucleated cell counts per sample were estimated from amplification of reference gene primers within the assay. Sequence reads were collapsed and filtered to measure the absolute abundance of every unique TCRbeta CDR3 rearrangement. Productive Simpson clonality was computed per sample as the square root of Simpson's diversity index over productive rearrangements. The immuneACCESS repertoire file appears here via TCRdb, limited to in-frame rearrangements. These files lack a portion of the clones; in checked studies, under half of the deficit traces to unresolved V genes, and the cause of the others is not known. The V and J calls and clone size are taken from that table; D and trimming were inferred from the DNA. The sample table holds about 180,000 clones, of which less than 90% were seen once. Under 10% of the sample is taken by the ten largest.

Sequenced input: peripheral blood. The receptor comes from a woman aged 70-85 years with COVID-19, enrolled during active disease. The rearranged chain carries TRBV28 and TRBJ1-6; the D gene cannot be named for sure. The sequence in DNA is TGTGCCAGCAGTTCCCCTTCGGGGAAGCGTTCACCCCTCCACTTT. Translated, this gives CASSSPSGKRSPLHF.